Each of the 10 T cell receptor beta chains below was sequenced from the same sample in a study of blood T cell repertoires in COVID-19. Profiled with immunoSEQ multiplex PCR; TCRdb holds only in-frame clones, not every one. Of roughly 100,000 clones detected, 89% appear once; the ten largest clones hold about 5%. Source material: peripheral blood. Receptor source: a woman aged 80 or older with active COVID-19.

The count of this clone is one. DNA for the CDR3: TGTGCCAGTAGTATAAAGGGGAATAGCGGGAGAAATGAGCAGTTCTTC. As protein: CASSIKGNSGRNEQFF. The V and J genes are TRBV19 and TRBJ2-1; 9 bases are shared with TRBD2. The CDR3 consists of 16 residues. With 2 bases clipped from V and 7 bases from J, the junction kept 9 bases outside the gene matches. Germline-derived CDR1 and CDR2 are LNHDA and SQIVND (reference sequence).

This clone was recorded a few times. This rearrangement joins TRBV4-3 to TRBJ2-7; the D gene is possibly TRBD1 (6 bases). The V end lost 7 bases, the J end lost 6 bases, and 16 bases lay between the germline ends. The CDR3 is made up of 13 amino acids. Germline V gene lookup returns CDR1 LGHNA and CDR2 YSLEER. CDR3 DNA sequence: TGCGCCAGCAAGGACAGTAGGACATTCGAGCAGTACTTC. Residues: CASKDSRTFEQYF.

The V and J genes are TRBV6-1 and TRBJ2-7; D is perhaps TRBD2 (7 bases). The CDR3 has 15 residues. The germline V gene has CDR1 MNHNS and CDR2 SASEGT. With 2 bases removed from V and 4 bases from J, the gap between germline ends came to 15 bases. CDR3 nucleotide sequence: TGTGCCAGCAGTGAAAGAGGGGGGGCGTCGTACGAGCAGTACTTC. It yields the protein CASSERGGASYEQYF.

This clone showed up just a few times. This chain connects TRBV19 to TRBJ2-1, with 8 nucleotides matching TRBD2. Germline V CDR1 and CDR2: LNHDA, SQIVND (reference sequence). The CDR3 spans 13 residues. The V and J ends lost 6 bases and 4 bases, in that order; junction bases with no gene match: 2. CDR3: CASSREGYNEQFF. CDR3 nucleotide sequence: TGTGCCAGTAGCCGGGAGGGTTACAATGAGCAGTTCTTC.

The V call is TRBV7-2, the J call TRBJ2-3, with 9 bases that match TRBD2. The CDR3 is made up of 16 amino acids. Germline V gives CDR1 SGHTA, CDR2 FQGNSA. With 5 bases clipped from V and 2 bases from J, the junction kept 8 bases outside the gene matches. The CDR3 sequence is CASSPSGGRVTDTQYF. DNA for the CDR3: TGTGCCAGCAGCCCAAGCGGCGGGAGGGTCACAGATACGCAGTATTTT.

CDR3 nucleotides: TGTGCCAGCAGCTTAACCCCTAGCGGGGCCACAGATACGCAGTATTTT. Its protein product is CASSLTPSGATDTQYF. This chain uses TRBV7-3 with TRBJ2-3; 9 positions agree with TRBD2. CDR1 is SGHTA and CDR2 is FQGTGA in the germline V gene. With 0 bases clipped from V and 2 bases from J, the junction kept 3 bases outside the gene matches. The CDR3 contains 16 residues.

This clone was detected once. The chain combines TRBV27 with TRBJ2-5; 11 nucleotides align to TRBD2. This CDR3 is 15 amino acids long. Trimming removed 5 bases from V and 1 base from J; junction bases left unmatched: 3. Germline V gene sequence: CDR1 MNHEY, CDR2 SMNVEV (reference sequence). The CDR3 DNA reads TGTGCCAGCAGTCCCGGGACTAGCGGCCAAGAGACCCAGTACTTC. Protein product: CASSPGTSGQETQYF.

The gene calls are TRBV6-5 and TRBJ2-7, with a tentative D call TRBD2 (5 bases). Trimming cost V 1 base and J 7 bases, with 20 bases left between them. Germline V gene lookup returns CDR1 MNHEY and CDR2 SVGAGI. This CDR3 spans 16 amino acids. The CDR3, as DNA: TGTGCCAGCAGTTACTTCGCCGGCCGGGCAGCGGTAGAGCAGTACTTC. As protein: CASSYFAGRAAVEQYF.

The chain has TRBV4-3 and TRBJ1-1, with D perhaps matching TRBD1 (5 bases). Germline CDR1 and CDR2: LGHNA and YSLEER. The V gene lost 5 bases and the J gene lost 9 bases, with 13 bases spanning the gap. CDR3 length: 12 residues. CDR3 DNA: TGCGCCAGCAGCACCGGACGGGGGAAAGCTTTCTTT. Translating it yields CASSTGRGKAFF.

The chain's CDR3 is CASSPQGSNEKLFF. The DNA of the CDR3 is TGCGCCAGCAGCCCCCAGGGGTCTAATGAAAAACTGTTTTTT. This sequence joins TRBV5-1 and TRBJ1-4, with D tentatively TRBD1 (6 bases). Trimming shortened V by 4 bases and J by 3 bases, and 10 bases separated the two germline ends. CDR1 is SGHRS and CDR2 is YFSETQ in the germline V gene. The CDR3 is 14 residues long.